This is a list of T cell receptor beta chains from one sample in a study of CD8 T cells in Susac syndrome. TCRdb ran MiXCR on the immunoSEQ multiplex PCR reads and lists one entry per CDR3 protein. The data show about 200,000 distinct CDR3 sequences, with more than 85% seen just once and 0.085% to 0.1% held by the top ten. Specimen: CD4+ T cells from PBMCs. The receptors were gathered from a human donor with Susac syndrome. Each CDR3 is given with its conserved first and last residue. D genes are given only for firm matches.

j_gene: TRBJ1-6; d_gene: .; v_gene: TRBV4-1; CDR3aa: CASSQDGLGGPGSPLHF; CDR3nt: TGCGCCAGCAGCCAAGATGGACTTGGCGGGCCGGGCTCACCCCTCCACTTT
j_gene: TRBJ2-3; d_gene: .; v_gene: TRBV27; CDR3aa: CASSYRASTDTQYF; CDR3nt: TGTGCCAGCAGTTACAGGGCAAGCACAGATACGCAGTATTTT
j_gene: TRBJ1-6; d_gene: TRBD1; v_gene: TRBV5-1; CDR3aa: CASSARTGDNSPLHF; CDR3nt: TGCGCCAGCAGCGCCAGGACAGGGGATAATTCACCCCTCCACTTT
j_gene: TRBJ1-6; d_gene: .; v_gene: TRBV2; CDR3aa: CASRDRDNSPLHF; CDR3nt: TGTGCCAGCAGGGACAGAGATAATTCACCCCTCCACTTT
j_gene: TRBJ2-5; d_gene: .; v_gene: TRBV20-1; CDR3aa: CSAREAGQETQYF; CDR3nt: TGCAGTGCTAGAGAGGCAGGGCAAGAGACCCAGTACTTC
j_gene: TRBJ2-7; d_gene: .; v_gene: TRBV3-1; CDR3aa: CASSRDPKGPGQQYF; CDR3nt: TGTGCCAGCAGCCGAGATCCCAAAGGACCGGGACAGCAGTACTTC
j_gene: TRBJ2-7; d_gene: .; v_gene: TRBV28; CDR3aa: CASSTAGVGVNEQYF; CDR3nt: TGTGCCAGCAGTACGGCTGGGGTTGGTGTAAACGAGCAGTACTTC
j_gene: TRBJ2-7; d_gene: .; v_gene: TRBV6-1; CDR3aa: CASRSPQRAPGGEQYF; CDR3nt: TGTGCCAGCAGGAGTCCCCAGAGGGCGCCCGGTGGGGAGCAGTACTTC
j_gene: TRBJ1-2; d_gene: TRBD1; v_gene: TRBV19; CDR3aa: CASSSGQGERGYTF; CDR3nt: TGTGCCAGTAGTAGCGGACAGGGTGAGCGCGGCTACACCTTC
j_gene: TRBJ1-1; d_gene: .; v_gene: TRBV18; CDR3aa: CASSPQEGDTEAFF; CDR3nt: TGTGCCAGCTCACCACAGGAGGGGGACACTGAAGCTTTCTTT
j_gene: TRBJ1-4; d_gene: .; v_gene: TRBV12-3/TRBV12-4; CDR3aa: CASSFRQGNEKLFF; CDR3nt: TGTGCCAGCAGTTTCAGGCAGGGCAATGAAAAACTGTTTTTT
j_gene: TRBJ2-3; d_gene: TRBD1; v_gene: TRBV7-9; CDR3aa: CASSRDRVRDTQYF; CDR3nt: TGTGCCAGCAGCCGAGACAGGGTTAGAGATACGCAGTATTTT